Described below is a single T cell receptor (beta chain) sequence and its context. This clone's antigen is unknown. Base qualities are not recorded, but no much larger clone differs from it by a single base. The library was made by the immunoSEQ multiplex PCR assay. The multiplex PCR relied on a mix of 60 forward primers for TCR Vbeta segments and 13 reverse primers for TCR Jbeta segments. The CDR3 region of rearranged TCR beta genes was amplified from genomic DNA by a multiplex PCR assay. Amplified TCR beta libraries were sequenced as 87-base-pair reads on the Illumina HiSeq System. Per the source publication's procedure: Across the 500 to 700 repertoires, a later analysis counted roughly 84 million unique TCR beta chains, around 11 million of which were shared by at least two donors. Raw reads were error-corrected and collapsed into unique sequences with a nearest-neighbor algorithm that merged closely related sequences to remove PCR and sequencing errors. V, D and J gene segments were assigned by aligning CDR3 sequences to IMGT reference sequences. For a sequence to be retained, at least a six-nucleotide match to both a V gene segment and a J gene segment was required. A rearrangement was called productive if the CDR3 had no stop codons and remained in frame with V and J, and every other rearrangement was called non-productive. CDR3 was defined by IMGT convention, running from the second conserved V-encoded cysteine to the conserved J-encoded phenylalanine. The earlier analysis of about 570 of the donors excluded any sequence lacking an unambiguous match to a single V gene segment. An earlier analysis of under 750 of the donors called V segments functional above 56.7% productive rearrangements and segregating when the between-donor standard deviation exceeded 5%. A statistical classification framework was built to diagnose cytomegalovirus status from the catalog of TCR beta chain sequences. V and J gene assignment, in a later analysis, came from comparing TCR nucleotide sequences with IMGT/GENE-DB human TR gene sequences. Using the TCRdist pipeline, a later analysis assigned CDR3 sequences along with most-parsimonious VDJ recombination scenarios. In a later analysis, each TCR beta chain was defined by its CDR3 amino acid sequence together with its V-gene family, and reads without a unique V-gene family were excluded. A later analysis removed 550 to 650 highly shared, low-generation-probability nucleotide sequences to deal with suspected cross-contamination and a sequencing artifact. In a later analysis, a clonal expansion index for each public chain was calculated from normalized within-repertoire ranks of inferred template counts. In a later analysis, generation probabilities were computed using a VDJ recombination model fitted to out-of-frame rearrangements, and the results were checked against IGoR. Hypergeometric tests were used in a later analysis to score TCR-TCR, TCR-HLA and TCR-CMV co-occurrence, with a repertoire-size bias correction applied to the TCR pairs. In a later analysis, false discovery rates were estimated by permuting HLA or CMV assignments 20 times. In a later analysis, co-occurring TCRs were grouped with DBSCAN, and TCRdist sequence similarity was added when clustering was performed within HLA-allele-positive subsets. Repertoires with fewer than 30,000 or more than 120,000 public chains, plus five repertoires with anomalous nucleotide sharing, were excluded from co-occurrence clustering. The table comes from immuneACCESS by way of TCRdb, which keeps in-frame sequences with V and J called. Part of the clones is missing from these tables; in studies checked, under half for an unresolved V gene and the rest for unknown reasons. V and J calls and clone size come straight from that table; D and trimming were deduced from the DNA. Here the sample has 180,000 or so clones; around 80% occur a single time. The ten largest make up about 1.5% of the sample.

From the germline V gene, CDR1 is SGHAT and CDR2 is FQNNGV. V gives up 1 base and J gives up 5 bases, and the segment between their germline ends measures 11 bases. The CDR3, from cysteine to phenylalanine, totals 14 residues. The entry retains the CDR3 DNA only, 42 bases that are in frame from base 1. The data derive from a study of cytomegalovirus exposure and HLA in healthy donors (TCRdb year 2017). General notes on the study: An earlier analysis of more than 550 of the donors reported about 280 Gb of sequence data and 117 million unique TCR beta sequences obtained from around 170 million T cells. A later analysis re-analyzed previously published TCR beta repertoires from approximately 700 donors and added high-resolution HLA genotyping to study TCR occurrence patterns. All discovery cohort repertoires had been generated using a single sequencing platform. Along with the approximately 700-subject first cohort, a separate validation cohort of around 120 different subjects was used. Typing coverage differed by locus: A, B, C, DRB1 and DQB1 were typed in about 620-630 donors, DQA1 in 522, DPA1 in approximately 600, and DPB1 in roughly 470. About 330 gigabases of sequencing data and around 80 million unique TCR sequences made up an early release that covered approximately 650 HLA-typed donors. The study profiled the T cell repertoires of around 700 subjects by immunosequencing and related them to cytomegalovirus serostatus. The study aimed to test whether signatures of past pathogen exposure could be identified by cataloging public T cell receptors. In the later analysis, no new phenotypic data were used to find candidate immune exposures; instead, reliance was placed on TCR beta sequences and their occurrence across donors. A later genetic analysis used genome-wide SNP genotypes for about 60% of the 666 donors, treating that subset as a discovery cohort. Alongside the repertoire data, information on donor age, sex, ethnicity and CMV serostatus was compiled. Both class I and class II loci were covered by HLA typing, at four-digit resolution. High-throughput TCR immunosequencing, statistical association of individual TCRs with disease status, and machine learning were combined to predict cytomegalovirus infection status. The genetic ancestry cluster associated with self-reported Caucasian donors included approximately 85% of the approximately 430 genotyped donors. Roughly five DR-DQ haplotypes were handled as single units for association and clustering, since linkage in the cohort was strong. Among almost 400 genotyped donors of the cohort, an average of approximately 250,000 unique TCR beta nucleotide sequences were sequenced per donor, around a sixth of them non-productive. An earlier analysis of 587 of the donors used high-throughput TCR beta sequencing to judge whether each TCR beta V gene segment behaved as functional or pseudogenic. Overall study outcomes, separate from this receptor: Only TCR beta chains were sequenced in this cohort, and the absence of alpha or paired-chain data limited detectable features. Immune exposure information for the cohort was limited to CMV serostatus. When HLA alleles, especially DR and DQ, strongly co-occurred, TCR associations were difficult to assign to individual alleles. In a later genetic analysis, fewer N-insertions in productive TCRs were reported among donors in an Asian-associated ancestry cluster than the approximately 670-donor mean. A further reported finding was that TCR beta sequences accurately predicted the HLA-A and HLA-B alleles for most subjects in the first cohort. In a later analysis, HLA-associated TCR beta chains were found to be more clonally expanded and to have lower generation probabilities than equally common non-associated chains. A group of highly shared sequence variants was considered likely to be a technical artifact of the sequencing pipeline. In an earlier analysis of around 600 of the donors, most TCR beta V segments were observed in productive rearrangements about 87% or about 30% of the time, broadly matching IMGT annotations. A later genetic analysis associated a missense DCLRE1C variant with V-gene and J-gene trimming of TCR beta chains, and an independent cohort replicated the association. A later analysis found that TCR association rates varied across HLA loci, with DRB1 alleles showing the most associated TCRs and HLA-C alleles the fewest. In a later analysis, several top co-occurrence clusters were reported to appear linked to parvovirus B19, influenza, CMV and Epstein-Barr virus. The 87-base-pair reads could not distinguish some IMGT-functional V segments, including TRBV6-2 and TRBV6-3, so those segments were excluded. A later analysis associated 16,951 TCR beta sequences with specific HLA alleles at a false discovery rate of 0.05. Correlated functional status among segregating V segments might be attributable to linkage disequilibrium, but an unknown experimental factor could not be ruled out. Cytomegalovirus status was reported to be diagnosed by the classifier with high specificity and sensitivity in both the original and validation cohorts. The authors suggested that the approach could potentially be generalized to other disease states and immunological phenotypes. Because HLA typing was unavailable for some donors at each locus, only the typed subset was used in association tests. In vitro tests confirmed that a few of the cytomegalovirus-associated TCR beta chains recognize cytomegalovirus antigens. The study listed 164 TCR beta chains as associated with cytomegalovirus. Most CMV-associated TCR beta chains appeared to be HLA-restricted in a later analysis, and the HLA associations seemed to be driven largely by CMV exposure. The presence/absence analyses assumed that sequencing depth was roughly uniform across donors, and that assumption may not be true. The earlier analysis of approximately 560 of the donors excluded 15 to 20 rarely observed V segments, including chromosome 9 orphons, because counts were too low. Most TCR sequences were observed very rarely across donors, whereas some public TCRs were present in many individuals.

The cohort consisted of more than 650 healthy bone marrow donors. Cohort members were all nominally healthy when sampled, although unrecorded immune exposures were likely present. The donor was CMV seronegative and was included in the group of 352 seronegative cohort members. Each donor provided a peripheral blood sample, and peripheral blood mononuclear cells were used for TCR beta sequencing. Genomic DNA was extracted from the blood cell samples with the Qiagen DNeasy Blood Extraction Kit. The sequence was obtained from a man younger than 35 in good health and CMV-seronegative. The source material was PBMCs. The chain employs TRBV11-2 and TRBJ2-5, and possibly TRBD1, on 5 matching bases. The base sequence is TGTGCCAGCAGCTTAGTCCCAGGGAAGGAGACCCAGTACTTC. Its product reads: CASSLVPGKETQYF. The CDR3 plus the reference TRBV11-2 and TRBJ2-5 genes for the other parts give the full variable domain: EAGVAQSPRYKIIEKRQSVAFWCNPISGHATLYWYQQILGQGPKLLIQFQNNGVVDDSQLPKDRFSAERLKGVDSTLKIQPAKLEDSAVYLCASSLVPGKETQYFGPGTRLLVL.